One T cell receptor (beta chain) is described in this entry. Its antigen remains unidentified. The germline V gene gives CDR1 as SGHRS and CDR2 as YFSETQ. The CDR3 starts with the cysteine, ends with the phenylalanine, and has 14 residues. Only the CDR3 DNA is retained, 42 bases long and in frame from the first base. V gives up 4 bases and J gives up 5 bases, and the segment between their germline ends measures 15 bases. These data belong to a study of cytomegalovirus exposure and HLA in healthy donors (TCRdb year 2017). With respect to the entire study: An earlier analysis of approximately 640 of the donors reported 250 to 300 Gb of sequence data and approximately 110 million unique TCR beta sequences from around 200 million T cells. An early release covering some 640 HLA-typed donors comprised approximately 300 gigabases of sequencing data and approximately 80 million unique TCR sequences. Among the roughly 430 genotyped donors, around 79% belonged to the genetic ancestry cluster associated with self-reported Caucasian donors. The study was designed to test whether signatures of past pathogen exposure could be identified by cataloging public T cell receptors. Using immunosequencing, the study profiled T cell repertoires from roughly 650 subjects and related those repertoires to cytomegalovirus serostatus. Along with the approximately 670-subject first cohort, a separate validation cohort of some 130 different subjects was used. The study combined high-throughput TCR immunosequencing, statistical association of individual TCRs with disease status, and machine learning to predict cytomegalovirus infection status. To study patterns of TCR occurrence, a later analysis re-analyzed previously published TCR beta repertoires from 550 to 800 donors and added high-resolution HLA genotyping. In the later analysis, no new phenotypic data were used to find candidate immune exposures; instead, reliance was placed on TCR beta sequences and their occurrence across donors. An earlier analysis of a few hundred of the donors applied high-throughput TCR beta sequencing to assess whether each TCR beta V gene segment acted as functional or pseudogenic. Donor age, sex, ethnicity and CMV serostatus were collected together with the repertoire data. Genome-wide SNP genotypes for about 55% of the 666 donors were used in a later genetic analysis, which treated that subset as a discovery cohort. All discovery cohort repertoires had been generated on a single sequencing platform. Class I and class II HLA loci were covered by the typing at four-digit resolution. Typing coverage varied by locus: about 620-630 donors for A, B, C, DRB1 and DQB1; approximately 500 for DQA1; more than 600 for DPA1; roughly 470 for DPB1. Roughly 5 DR-DQ haplotypes were handled as single units for association and clustering, since linkage in the cohort was strong. Among about 390 genotyped donors of the cohort, an average of about 240,000 unique TCR beta nucleotide sequences were sequenced per donor, roughly 18% of them non-productive.

To prepare the library, the immunoSEQ multiplex PCR assay was applied. For the multiplex PCR, a mixture combining 60 forward primers for TCR Vbeta segments and 13 reverse primers for TCR Jbeta segments was used. A multiplex PCR assay on genomic DNA amplified the CDR3 region of rearranged TCR beta genes. The amplified TCR beta libraries were sequenced on the Illumina HiSeq System as 87-base-pair reads. The study's own analysis went as follows. A later analysis tallied roughly 76 million unique TCR beta chains across the 550 to 850 repertoires, and some 10 million of those chains were shared by two or more donors. Raw reads were error-corrected and collapsed into unique sequences with a nearest-neighbor algorithm that merged closely related sequences to remove PCR and sequencing errors. Alignment of CDR3 sequences to IMGT reference sequences was used to assign V, D and J gene segments. For a sequence to be retained, a match of at least six nucleotides to both a V gene segment and a J gene segment was required. A rearrangement was called productive if the CDR3 had no stop codons and remained in frame with V and J, and every other rearrangement was called non-productive. CDR3 was defined by IMGT convention, running from the second conserved V-encoded cysteine to the conserved J-encoded phenylalanine. Sequences without an unambiguous match to a single V gene segment were excluded from the earlier analysis of several hundred of the donors. An earlier analysis of fewer than 750 of the donors classified V segments as functional when productive rearrangements were above 56.7% and as segregating when the standard deviation between donors was above 5%. To diagnose cytomegalovirus status from the catalog of TCR beta chain sequences, a statistical classification framework was built. A later analysis assigned V and J genes by comparing TCR nucleotide sequences with IMGT/GENE-DB human TR gene sequences. A later analysis assigned CDR3 sequences and most-parsimonious VDJ recombination scenarios with the TCRdist pipeline. In a later analysis, every TCR beta chain was defined by the combination of its CDR3 amino acid sequence and its V-gene family, and reads without a unique V-gene family were dropped. As a way to deal with suspected cross-contamination and a sequencing artifact, a later analysis dropped nearly 600 nucleotide sequences that were highly shared and had low generation probability. A later analysis calculated a clonal expansion index for each public chain from normalized within-repertoire ranks of inferred template counts. A later analysis computed generation probabilities with a VDJ recombination model fitted to out-of-frame rearrangements, and checked the results against IGoR. In a later analysis, TCR-TCR, TCR-HLA and TCR-CMV co-occurrence was scored with hypergeometric tests, and a repertoire-size bias correction was applied to TCR pairs. In a later analysis, false discovery rates were estimated by permuting HLA or CMV assignments 20 times. A later analysis grouped co-occurring TCRs with DBSCAN, adding TCRdist sequence similarity when clustering within HLA-allele-positive subsets. Co-occurrence clustering excluded repertoires with fewer than 30,000 or more than 120,000 public chains, plus five with anomalous nucleotide sharing. This is the immuneACCESS table as TCRdb keeps it, with only in-frame sequences that have V and J called. A part of the clones is gone; compared with another copy, unresolved V genes explain less than half, and the rest is unexplained. That table furnishes V, J and clone size, whereas the DNA furnished D and trimming. The sample's clone listing holds 100,000 to 150,000 clones. The ten largest make up over 1.5% of the sample.

General study outcomes and caveats: The classifier was reported to diagnose cytomegalovirus status with high specificity and sensitivity in both the original and validation cohorts. A later analysis reported that several top co-occurrence clusters appeared linked to parvovirus B19, influenza, CMV and Epstein-Barr virus. Because counts were too low, some 17 rarely observed V segments, including chromosome 9 orphons, were left out of the earlier analysis of some 600 of the donors. The study listed 170 or so TCR beta chains as associated with cytomegalovirus. Immune exposure information for the cohort was limited to CMV serostatus. A few of the identified cytomegalovirus-associated TCR beta chains were confirmed in vitro to be specific for cytomegalovirus antigens. Compared with equally common non-associated chains, HLA-associated TCR beta chains in a later analysis were more clonally expanded and had lower generation probabilities. Because HLA typing was unavailable for some donors at each locus, only the typed subset was used in association tests. Roughly uniform sequencing depth across donors was assumed in presence/absence analyses, although this assumption may not hold. The 87-base-pair reads could not distinguish some IMGT-functional V segments, including TRBV6-2 and TRBV6-3, so those segments were excluded. Correlated functional status among segregating V segments might be attributable to linkage disequilibrium, but an unknown experimental factor could not be ruled out. The sequencing pipeline was judged likely to have produced a cluster of highly shared sequence variants as a technical artifact. In a later analysis, TCR association rates were found to vary across HLA loci, with the most associated TCRs seen for DRB1 alleles and the fewest for HLA-C alleles. In an earlier analysis of fewer than 750 of the donors, most TCR beta V segments were observed in productive rearrangements about 90% or about 30% of the time, broadly matching IMGT annotations. A later analysis associated some 17,000 TCR beta sequences with specific HLA alleles at a false discovery rate of 0.05. An association between a missense DCLRE1C variant and V-gene and J-gene trimming of TCR beta chains was found in a later genetic analysis and replicated in an independent cohort. In a later analysis, most CMV-associated TCR beta chains were found to appear HLA-restricted, with HLA associations seemingly driven largely by CMV exposure. Strong co-occurrence of HLA alleles, especially DR and DQ, made assigning TCR associations to individual alleles difficult. Most TCR sequences were observed very rarely across donors, whereas some public TCRs were present in many individuals. The cohort was sequenced for TCR beta chains only, and without alpha or paired-chain data the features that could be detected were limited. In a later genetic analysis, fewer N-insertions in productive TCRs were reported among donors in an Asian-associated ancestry cluster than the roughly 700-donor mean. According to the authors, the approach could potentially be generalized to other disease states and immunological phenotypes. A further reported finding was that TCR beta sequences accurately predicted the HLA-A and HLA-B alleles for most subjects in the first cohort.

The cohort consisted of approximately 670 healthy bone marrow donors. At the time of sampling, every cohort member was nominally healthy, though immune exposures that went unrecorded were likely present. The donor tested CMV seropositive, placing the donor among the 289 seropositive members of the cohort. Every donor gave a peripheral blood sample, and the peripheral blood mononuclear cells from that sample were used for TCR beta sequencing. Genomic DNA was extracted from the blood cell samples with the Qiagen DNeasy Blood Extraction Kit. Specimen: PBMCs. This sequence was found in a middle-aged woman in good health and CMV-seropositive. The chain employs TRBV5-1 and TRBJ1-1; a weak D assignment points to TRBD1 (5 bases agree). The DNA reads TGCGCCAGCAGCCTGGGGGGGGGTGCGACTGAAGCTTTCTTT. It encodes CASSLGGGATEAFF.